Listed below are T cell receptor beta chains from one sample, sequenced in a study of PD-L1 blockade in urothelial cancer. The table came from immunoSEQ multiplex PCR; TCRdb's copy has only in-frame clones and leaves some out. The sample carries some 41,000 clones, approximately 85% recorded once. Sequenced here: PBMCs, sampled around atezolizumab (anti-PD-L1) treatment. These receptors were collected from a man between 65 and 85 years old with urothelial cancer. The CDR3 runs from the conserved cysteine through the conserved F or W. The D gene is left open where the match is weak. A row's size may be missing; if present it is once, few, many or a size class.

d_call j_call clone_size v_call cdr3_aa cdr3_nt
TRBD2 TRBJ2-3 once TRBV5-6 CASSLAPSGRIDTQYF TGTGCCAGCAGCTTGGCACCTAGCGGGAGGATAGATACGCAGTATTTT
TRBD2 TRBJ2-5 - TRBV7-2 CASSFSGKGETQYF TGTGCCAGCAGCTTCAGCGGGAAAGGAGAGACCCAGTACTTC
TRBD1 TRBJ2-2 - TRBV7-6 CASSLTGRTGELFF TGTGCCAGCAGCTTGACAGGGCGGACCGGGGAGCTGTTTTTT
TRBD1 TRBJ2-7 - TRBV27 CASSLSAGQGDHEQYF TGTGCCAGCAGTTTATCGGCGGGACAGGGGGACCACGAGCAGTACTTC
TRBD1 TRBJ2-1 - TRBV6-5 CASSYSTGQGAQFF TGTGCCAGCAGTTACTCCACCGGACAGGGCGCCCAGTTCTTC
- TRBJ1-3 - TRBV18 CASSRELGNTIYF TGTGCCAGCTCGCGGGAACTCGGAAACACCATATATTTT
- TRBJ1-1 - TRBV18 CASSSVQGTTEAFF TGTGCCAGCTCCAGTGTGCAGGGGACCACTGAAGCTTTCTTT
TRBD2 TRBJ2-3 - TRBV5-1 CASKYTLAGTDTQYF TGCGCCAGCAAGTACACCCTAGCGGGAACAGATACGCAGTATTTT
TRBD1 TRBJ2-5 - TRBV14 CASSSMDRGQETQYF TGTGCCAGCAGCTCTATGGACAGGGGCCAAGAGACCCAGTACTTC
TRBD1 TRBJ1-1 few TRBV2 CASSGTGITEAFF TGTGCCAGCAGTGGGACAGGAATAACTGAAGCTTTCTTT
TRBD1 TRBJ2-7 - TRBV7-8 CASSPGTGGFYEQYF TGTGCCAGCAGCCCCGGGACAGGGGGCTTCTACGAGCAGTACTTC
- TRBJ2-3 - TRBV5-1 CASSMGESTDTQYF TGCGCCAGCAGCATGGGAGAAAGCACAGATACGCAGTATTTT
- TRBJ1-1 - TRBV5-1 CASTYPGGTEAFF TGCGCCAGCACCTATCCCGGGGGAACTGAAGCTTTCTTT
- TRBJ2-7 once TRBV6-1 CASSGPFHYEQYF TGTGCCAGCAGTGGGCCCTTCCACTACGAGCAGTACTTC
TRBD1 TRBJ2-3 - TRBV2 CASSRTGNTDTQYF TGTGCCAGCAGTAGGACAGGGAACACAGATACGCAGTATTTT
- TRBJ2-1 - TRBV25-1 CASSEWAGPYNEQFF TGTGCCAGCAGTGAATGGGCGGGCCCCTACAATGAGCAGTTCTTC
TRBD1 TRBJ2-5 - TRBV7-9 CASSLRGGLQETQYF TGTGCCAGCAGCTTGAGAGGGGGCCTCCAAGAGACCCAGTACTTC
- TRBJ1-1 - TRBV29-1 CSGTLTGKTEAFF TGCAGCGGAACTCTTACAGGGAAGACTGAAGCTTTCTTT
TRBD1 TRBJ2-6 - TRBV11-2 CASSLRGGAGANVLTF TGTGCCAGCAGCTTACGAGGGGGCGCTGGGGCCAACGTCCTGACTTTC